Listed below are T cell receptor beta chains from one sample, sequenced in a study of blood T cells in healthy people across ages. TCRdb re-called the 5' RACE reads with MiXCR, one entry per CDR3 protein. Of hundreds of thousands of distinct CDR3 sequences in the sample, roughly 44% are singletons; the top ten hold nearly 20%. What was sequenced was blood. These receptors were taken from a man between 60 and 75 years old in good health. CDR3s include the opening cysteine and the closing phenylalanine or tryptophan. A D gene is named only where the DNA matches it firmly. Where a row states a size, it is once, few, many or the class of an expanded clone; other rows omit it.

CDR3 protein: CASGLFRDRPYGYTF; CDR3 DNA: TGTGCCAGCGGACTCTTCCGGGACAGGCCCTATGGCTACACCTTC; D gene: TRBD1; clone size: NA; V gene: TRBV6-1; J gene: TRBJ1-2
CDR3 protein: CSAQVGDGYTF; CDR3 DNA: TGCAGCGCCCAAGTGGGCGATGGCTACACCTTC; D gene: NA; clone size: few; V gene: TRBV29-1; J gene: TRBJ1-2
CDR3 protein: CASLKKGGWNQPQHF; CDR3 DNA: TGTGCTAGCCTAAAAAAAGGAGGCTGGAATCAGCCCCAGCATTTT; D gene: NA; clone size: NA; V gene: TRBV7-7; J gene: TRBJ1-5
CDR3 protein: CASSPATARDDTQYF; CDR3 DNA: TGTGCCAGCAGCCCTGCGACAGCCCGTGATGATACGCAGTATTTT; D gene: NA; clone size: once; V gene: TRBV11-2; J gene: TRBJ2-3
CDR3 protein: CASSNEGFYGYTF; CDR3 DNA: TGTGCCAGCAGCAATGAGGGCTTTTATGGCTACACCTTC; D gene: NA; clone size: once; V gene: TRBV21-1; J gene: TRBJ1-2
CDR3 protein: CASRKDRDTEQFF; CDR3 DNA: TGTGCCAGCAGAAAAGACAGGGATACTGAGCAGTTCTTC; D gene: TRBD1; clone size: NA; V gene: TRBV2; J gene: TRBJ2-1
CDR3 protein: CASTRRGTGELFF; CDR3 DNA: TGTGCCAGCACCCGGAGGGGTACCGGGGAGCTGTTTTTT; D gene: NA; clone size: few; V gene: TRBV6-5; J gene: TRBJ2-2
CDR3 protein: CATSAEGEQYF; CDR3 DNA: TGTGCCACCAGTGCCGAAGGTGAGCAGTACTTC; D gene: NA; clone size: NA; V gene: TRBV24-1; J gene: TRBJ2-5
CDR3 protein: CSVARGGTYNEQFF; CDR3 DNA: TGCAGTGTAGCGCGCGGGGGAACCTACAATGAGCAGTTCTTC; D gene: TRBD2; clone size: NA; V gene: TRBV20-1; J gene: TRBJ2-1
CDR3 protein: CASSGTGGAVDTEAFF; CDR3 DNA: TGTGCCAGCTCAGGGACAGGGGGCGCGGTGGACACTGAAGCTTTCTTT; D gene: TRBD1; clone size: NA; V gene: TRBV6-1; J gene: TRBJ1-1
CDR3 protein: CATSRTSGGLNNGQFF; CDR3 DNA: TGTGCCACCAGCAGAACCAGCGGGGGGCTAAACAATGGGCAGTTCTTC; D gene: TRBD2; clone size: once; V gene: TRBV15; J gene: TRBJ2-1
CDR3 protein: CASSGRDRENTEAFF; CDR3 DNA: TGTGCCAGCAGCGGCCGGGACAGAGAGAACACTGAAGCTTTCTTT; D gene: TRBD1; clone size: few; V gene: TRBV13; J gene: TRBJ1-1
CDR3 protein: CASSQDRRGLGEQYF; CDR3 DNA: TGCGCCAGCAGCCAAGATCGCAGGGGGTTAGGGGAGCAGTACTTC; D gene: TRBD1; clone size: NA; V gene: TRBV4-3; J gene: TRBJ2-7
CDR3 protein: CSASDGGYTEAFF; CDR3 DNA: TGCAGTGCTTCCGACGGGGGGTACACTGAAGCTTTCTTT; D gene: NA; clone size: NA; V gene: TRBV20-1; J gene: TRBJ1-1
CDR3 protein: CASSQGQGINEQFF; CDR3 DNA: TGTGCCAGCAGCCAGGGACAGGGGATCAATGAGCAGTTCTTC; D gene: TRBD1; clone size: NA; V gene: TRBV7-2; J gene: TRBJ2-1
CDR3 protein: CASSSHLVAGGLAWELFF; CDR3 DNA: TGTGCCAGCAGTTCCCATCTGGTAGCGGGGGGCCTGGCATGGGAGCTGTTTTTT; D gene: TRBD2; clone size: many; V gene: TRBV7-2; J gene: TRBJ2-2
CDR3 protein: CASSKRGTIPNEQFF; CDR3 DNA: TGTGCCAGCAGCAAGCGGGGTACTATCCCCAATGAGCAGTTCTTC; D gene: TRBD2; clone size: NA; V gene: TRBV7-2; J gene: TRBJ2-1
CDR3 protein: CASSLARGRHYEQYF; CDR3 DNA: TGTGCCAGCAGCTTAGCAAGGGGAAGGCACTACGAGCAGTACTTC; D gene: NA; clone size: NA; V gene: TRBV7-2; J gene: TRBJ2-7
CDR3 protein: CSARRDRRSYEQYF; CDR3 DNA: TGCAGTGCGCGTCGGGACAGAAGGTCCTACGAGCAGTACTTC; D gene: TRBD1; clone size: NA; V gene: TRBV20-1; J gene: TRBJ2-7
CDR3 protein: CASSHLTGNQETQYF; CDR3 DNA: TGTGCCAGCAGCCACCTGACAGGGAATCAAGAGACCCAGTACTTC; D gene: TRBD1; clone size: NA; V gene: TRBV14; J gene: TRBJ2-5
CDR3 protein: CASMETGGYQPQHF; CDR3 DNA: TGTGCCAGCATGGAGACAGGGGGATATCAGCCCCAGCATTTT; D gene: TRBD1; clone size: NA; V gene: TRBV27; J gene: TRBJ1-5
CDR3 protein: CASSPRAGREQFF; CDR3 DNA: TGTGCCAGCAGCCCCAGAGCGGGACGAGAGCAGTTCTTC; D gene: TRBD2; clone size: once; V gene: TRBV7-2; J gene: TRBJ2-1
CDR3 protein: CAISESLGQGYYEQYF; CDR3 DNA: TGTGCCATCAGTGAGTCCCTGGGACAGGGTTACTACGAGCAGTACTTC; D gene: TRBD1; clone size: NA; V gene: TRBV10-3; J gene: TRBJ2-7
CDR3 protein: CASSLTSYEQYF; CDR3 DNA: TGTGCCAGCAGCTTAACCTCCTACGAGCAGTACTTC; D gene: NA; clone size: many; V gene: TRBV7-2; J gene: TRBJ2-7
CDR3 protein: CASSPWAGGSNEQFF; CDR3 DNA: TGTGCCAGCAGCCCGTGGGCGGGGGGATCCAATGAGCAGTTCTTC; D gene: TRBD2; clone size: few; V gene: TRBV9; J gene: TRBJ2-1
CDR3 protein: CASSLVGVAETQYF; CDR3 DNA: TGTGCCAGCAGCTTAGTCGGGGTTGCAGAGACCCAGTACTTC; D gene: NA; clone size: NA; V gene: TRBV7-9; J gene: TRBJ2-5
CDR3 protein: CASSPTPTGSGADVLTF; CDR3 DNA: TGTGCCAGCAGCCCTACCCCGACAGGCTCTGGGGCCGACGTCCTGACTTTC; D gene: NA; clone size: NA; V gene: TRBV7-8; J gene: TRBJ2-6
CDR3 protein: CASSGGEGNVLTF; CDR3 DNA: TGTGCCAGCAGTGGCGGGGAAGGCAACGTCCTGACTTTC; D gene: NA; clone size: NA; V gene: TRBV6-2/TRBV6-3; J gene: TRBJ2-6
CDR3 protein: CSALQGSSYNSPLHF; CDR3 DNA: TGCAGTGCCCTACAGGGCTCATCCTATAATTCACCCCTCCACTTT; D gene: NA; clone size: few; V gene: TRBV20-1; J gene: TRBJ1-6
CDR3 protein: CASSPLAGGRDETQYF; CDR3 DNA: TGTGCCAGCAGCCCACTAGCGGGGGGGCGGGACGAGACCCAGTACTTC; D gene: TRBD2; clone size: few; V gene: TRBV3-1; J gene: TRBJ2-5
CDR3 protein: CASSLGQDQYF; CDR3 DNA: TGTGCCAGCTCCCTCGGACAGGATCAGTACTTC; D gene: TRBD1; clone size: few; V gene: TRBV18; J gene: TRBJ2-5
CDR3 protein: CASSPIANYGYTF; CDR3 DNA: TGTGCCAGCTCACCTATAGCTAACTATGGCTACACCTTC; D gene: NA; clone size: NA; V gene: TRBV18; J gene: TRBJ1-2
CDR3 protein: CSARRTRQQETQYF; CDR3 DNA: TGCAGTGCTAGAAGAACTCGACAGCAAGAGACCCAGTACTTC; D gene: NA; clone size: NA; V gene: TRBV20-1; J gene: TRBJ2-5
CDR3 protein: CASSLKGQGFSLHF; CDR3 DNA: TGTGCCAGCAGCTTAAAGGGACAGGGGTTTTCCCTCCACTTT; D gene: TRBD1; clone size: once; V gene: TRBV7-2; J gene: TRBJ1-6
CDR3 protein: CASSPEVTSEKLFF; CDR3 DNA: TGTGCCAGCAGCCCGGAAGTGACGAGTGAAAAACTGTTTTTT; D gene: NA; clone size: NA; V gene: TRBV7-9; J gene: TRBJ1-4
CDR3 protein: CASSLGGASKNIQYF; CDR3 DNA: TGTGCCAGCAGTTTGGGGGGGGCATCGAAAAACATTCAGTACTTC; D gene: NA; clone size: few; V gene: TRBV28; J gene: TRBJ2-4
CDR3 protein: CASSLPGGPIIEQFF; CDR3 DNA: TGTGCCAGCAGCTTGCCGGGGGGGCCGATCATAGAGCAGTTCTTC; D gene: TRBD2; clone size: NA; V gene: TRBV5-6; J gene: TRBJ2-1
CDR3 protein: CATTSTLNEQFF; CDR3 DNA: TGTGCCACCACGTCGACCCTCAATGAGCAGTTCTTC; D gene: NA; clone size: NA; V gene: TRBV12-3/TRBV12-4; J gene: TRBJ2-1
CDR3 protein: CATGDGFGPQHF; CDR3 DNA: TGTGCCACCGGCGACGGATTCGGGCCCCAGCATTTT; D gene: NA; clone size: NA; V gene: TRBV24-1; J gene: TRBJ1-5
CDR3 protein: CACSLDGGVGEQYF; CDR3 DNA: TGTGCCTGCAGTTTGGACGGAGGGGTCGGGGAGCAGTACTTC; D gene: NA; clone size: NA; V gene: TRBV12-3/TRBV12-4; J gene: TRBJ2-4
CDR3 protein: CASSLDQAATQYF; CDR3 DNA: TGTGCCAGCAGTTTGGATCAGGCAGCGACCCAGTACTTC; D gene: NA; clone size: NA; V gene: TRBV12-3/TRBV12-4; J gene: TRBJ2-5
CDR3 protein: CKVAVNTEAFF; CDR3 DNA: TGTAAGGTGGCGGTGAACACTGAAGCTTTCTTT; D gene: NA; clone size: few; V gene: TRBV5-4; J gene: TRBJ1-1
CDR3 protein: CASSQLGVGGEQFF; CDR3 DNA: TGTGCCAGCAGCCAATTGGGGGTCGGTGGGGAGCAGTTCTTC; D gene: NA; clone size: NA; V gene: TRBV14; J gene: TRBJ2-1
CDR3 protein: CASKRTSGGAYEQFF; CDR3 DNA: TGTGCCAGCAAAAGAACTAGCGGGGGGGCCTATGAGCAGTTCTTC; D gene: TRBD2; clone size: NA; V gene: TRBV2; J gene: TRBJ2-1
CDR3 protein: CASSLDRVAITYEQYF; CDR3 DNA: TGTGCCAGCAGCTTAGATCGTGTCGCGATTACCTACGAGCAGTACTTC; D gene: NA; clone size: NA; V gene: TRBV11-2; J gene: TRBJ2-7